This TCR beta chain was obtained from a study of blood T cells in healthy people across ages. PCR was performed a second time for about 7 to 12 cycles using a sample-barcoded 5' primer and a J-beta primer mix. Using its own MiXCR run on the 5' RACE reads, TCRdb lists one record per CDR3 protein. The sample holds hundreds of thousands of distinct CDR3 sequences, more than 20% seen once. The CDR3 has 16 amino acids. Germline values: CDR1 SGHRS, CDR2 YFSETQ. V shed 5 bases and J shed 5 bases, with 21 bases lying between them. This clonotype was seen a few times. Drawing of peripheral blood yielded approximately 10 milliliters from each donor.

The V call is TRBV5-1, the J call TRBJ2-3; TRBD2 is a possible D gene (6 bases). The clonotype originates from a man between 70 and 80 years old in good health. Sequenced material: blood. The CDR3 region has the DNA TGCGCCAGCAGTTTCCGGGACTTCCTTGGGGAAGATACGCAGTATTTT. Protein: CASSFRDFLGEDTQYF.